The T cell receptor (beta chain) under discussion was sequenced for a study of blood T cell repertoires in COVID-19. The protocol was immunoSEQ multiplex PCR, while the TCRdb copy is restricted to in-frame clones and leaves out a portion. The sample lists about 170,000 clones; 80% to 85% were seen once. The V gene lost 6 bases and the J gene lost 8 bases, with 7 bases spanning the gap. Germline CDR1 LNHDA, CDR2 SQIVND (reference sequence). The CDR3 spans 11 residues. V usage is TRBV19 and J usage is TRBJ2-2; D might be TRBD2 (5 bases). Sequenced material: peripheral blood. The TCR comes from a human donor with acute or convalescent COVID-19. The donor label of this sample is uncertain. The CDR3 region has the DNA TGTGCCAGTAGCGGGATGGGGGAGCTGTTTTTT. It is translated as CASSGMGELFF.